One TCR beta chain is described in this entry. These data come from a study of OX40 agonist ivuxolimab in advanced cancers. Whole-study context: The patients' treatment was ivuxolimab, an agonistic anti-OX40 (CD134) antibody. With a range of about 23 to 85, age averaged about 59 years, and around 83% were male. Two cutaneous melanoma patients and one hepatocellular carcinoma patient, three in all, had partial responses. Dosing consisted of intravenous ivuxolimab at 0.01 to 10 mg/kg every 2 weeks.

Method: immunoSEQ multiplex PCR; TCRdb's copy keeps in-frame clones and lacks some. Seen here are 55,000 to 85,000 clones, roughly 84% observed once, and the top ten hold 0.6% to 0.85%. The CDR3 has 14 residues. Germline CDR1 reads SGHDT; CDR2 reads YYEEEE. With 3 bases removed from V and 4 bases from J, the gap between germline ends came to 13 bases. The clonotype was recovered from an adult with an advanced solid tumor such as melanoma, head and neck, liver or kidney cancer. The chain is built from TRBV5-6 and TRBJ1-2; possibly TRBD1 for D (6 bases). This specimen consisted of CD4+ or CD8+ T cells sorted from blood, obtained in a trial of the OX40 agonist ivuxolimab. The CDR3 nucleotides are TGTGCCAGCAGCTCTGGAGGGGGAACCTATGGCTACACCTTC. Its protein product is CASSSGGGTYGYTF.